The next 30 T cell receptor beta chains were all read from a single sample in a study of cytomegalovirus exposure and HLA in healthy donors. Sequencing used immunoSEQ multiplex PCR; TCRdb keeps in-frame clones, though not all of them. This sample has roughly 60,000 clones, with roughly 94% found just once. Sequencing was performed on PBMCs. These receptors all stem from a woman aged 18 to 35 in good health and CMV-seronegative.

This sequence joins TRBV27 and TRBJ1-2; TRBD1 matches at 8 bases. Germline V gene lookup returns CDR1 MNHEY and CDR2 SMNVEV (reference sequence). Unmatched junction bases numbered 5, after V lost 4 bases and J lost 7 bases. The CDR3 spans 13 residues. CDR3 sequence: CASSWGQGAGYTF. CDR3 bases: TGTGCCAGCAGTTGGGGCCAGGGGGCTGGCTACACCTTC.

The chain employs TRBV4-2 and TRBJ1-4; 7 bases map to TRBD1. The CDR3 covers 17 residues. The V and J ends lost 0 bases and 8 bases, in that order; junction bases with no gene match: 12. The germline V gene has CDR1 LGHNA and CDR2 YNFKEQ. The CDR3 protein is CASSQDKGTAAGEKLFF. CDR3 nucleotide sequence: TGTGCCAGCAGCCAAGATAAGGGGACAGCCGCGGGAGAAAAACTGTTTTTT.

The V call is TRBV27, the J call TRBJ2-5; 8 nucleotides match TRBD1. This CDR3 has 15 residues. The V and J ends lost 5 bases and 5 bases, in that order; junction bases with no gene match: 10. Germline-derived CDR1 and CDR2 are MNHEY and SMNVEV (reference sequence). Here the CDR3 reads CASSPGQGILETQYF. CDR3 nucleotide sequence: TGTGCCAGCAGTCCCGGACAGGGAATTTTGGAGACCCAGTACTTC.

CDR3 loop: CASSSTGYGYTF. The CDR3 DNA reads as TGTGCCAGCAGCTCGACAGGCTATGGCTACACCTTC. This rearrangement joins TRBV11-3 to TRBJ1-2; possibly TRBD1 for D (6 bases). This CDR3 is built from 12 residues. Trimming took off 4 bases at V and 4 bases at J, with 7 bases between the two ends. The germline CDR1 and CDR2 sequences are SGHNT and YENEEA.

The rearrangement links TRBV27 to TRBJ2-2, with 7 bases fitting TRBD2. Germline assignment: CDR1 MNHEY and CDR2 SMNVEV (reference sequence). With 1 base clipped from V and 0 bases from J, the junction kept 11 bases outside the gene matches. This CDR3 spans 19 amino acids. This CDR3 reads CASSLFSLASGTNTGELFF. The CDR3 coding sequence is TGTGCCAGCAGTTTATTTTCCCTTGCCAGCGGGACGAACACCGGGGAGCTGTTTTTT.

This clone was observed a single time. The rearrangement uses TRBV9 and TRBJ1-2; D may be TRBD1 (6 bases). Trimming took off 3 bases at V and 7 bases at J, with 16 bases between the two ends. CDR1 and CDR2 (germline): SGDLS, YYNGEE. The CDR3 is made up of 14 amino acids. The CDR3 sequence: CASSAKVGAGGYTF. DNA for the CDR3: TGTGCCAGCAGCGCCAAGGTGGGGGCAGGTGGCTACACCTTC.

There are a few counts of this clone. The gene calls are TRBV7-6 and TRBJ2-2; a weak D match, TRBD2 (6 bases). V gave up 4 bases and J gave up 7 bases, with 10 bases separating them. The germline gives CDR1 SGHVS, CDR2 FNYEAQ. The CDR3 is 13 residues long. In DNA form, the CDR3 reads TGTGCCAGCAGCTCCGGGACTCTCGGGGAGCTGTTTTTT. Its translation is CASSSGTLGELFF.

This chain uses TRBV19 with TRBJ1-5; D is unclear. The CDR3 has 14 amino acids. The V end lost 3 bases, the J end lost 7 bases, and 13 bases lay between the germline ends. CDR1 and CDR2 from the germline V gene are LNHDA and SQIVND (reference sequence). Here the CDR3 reads CASSIRGLGQPQHF. The CDR3 nucleotides are TGTGCCAGTAGTATTAGAGGGCTTGGGCAGCCCCAGCATTTT.

The chain carries TRBV30 and TRBJ1-2; tentative D call: TRBD1 (5 bases). The CDR3 has 13 amino acids. Germline V gene data show CDR1 as GTSNPN and CDR2 as SVGIG (reference sequence). V was shortened by 3 bases and J by 6 bases, with 14 bases between the two germline ends. CDR3 DNA: TGTGCCTGGAGCCCATGGGGGAGGGATGGCTACACCTTC. Residues: CAWSPWGRDGYTF.

The chain couples TRBV7-6 to TRBJ2-7; 8 bases agree with TRBD2. Germline V CDR1 and CDR2: SGHVS, FNYEAQ. After removal of 0 bases from V and 4 bases from J, the junction contained 5 bases not matched to a gene. The length of the CDR3 is 15 residues. The CDR3 DNA is TGTGCCAGCAGCTTAGCTAGCGGGGATAAGTACGAGCAGTACTTC. Its translation: CASSLASGDKYEQYF.

The genes are TRBV10-3 and TRBJ1-4; D remains ambiguous. The CDR3 extends over 14 amino acids. Germline CDR1 and CDR2: ENHRY and SYGVKD. The germline V and J ends were trimmed by 0 bases and 6 bases, with 8 bases remaining between them. This CDR3 reads CAISESGRHEKLFF. The CDR3 coding sequence is TGTGCCATCAGTGAGTCGGGCCGCCATGAAAAACTGTTTTTT.

Only a few counts were recorded for this clone. The chain is built from TRBV2 and TRBJ2-7; D perhaps matches TRBD1 (6 bases). Looked up from germline, CDR1 is SNHLY and CDR2 is FYNNEI. CDR3 size: 16 residues. V lost 7 bases and J lost 3, with 22 bases in between. In nucleotides, the CDR3 is TGTGCCAGCACTCCGCGTGGGCAGGGGCTCGTCTACGAGCAGTACTTC. It is translated as CASTPRGQGLVYEQYF.

The chain combines TRBV19 with TRBJ2-1, with a possible D match to TRBD2 (5 bases). Deletions cut 5 bases from V and 0 bases from J, with 14 bases between. This CDR3 contains 16 residues. Germline-derived CDR1 and CDR2 are LNHDA and SQIVND (reference sequence). DNA for the CDR3: TGTGCCAGTAGTCGGGAAGGCGTGAGCTCCTACAATGAGCAGTTCTTC. It translates to CASSREGVSSYNEQFF.

The V and J genes are TRBV28 and TRBJ1-1; 7 bases fit TRBD1. The CDR3 spans 13 residues. Germline V CDR1 and CDR2: MDHEN, SYDVKM. The V and J ends lost 3 bases and 10 bases, in that order; junction bases with no gene match: 8. For the CDR3, the DNA is TGTGCCAGCAGTTTTGTCAGGGGGTCGGCAGCTTTCTTT. This translates into CASSFVRGSAAFF.

The sample holds one count of this clone. The V call is TRBV2, the J call TRBJ2-7; D may be TRBD2 (5 bases). This CDR3 is 16 amino acids long. CDR1 and CDR2 from the germline V gene are SNHLY and FYNNEI. Trimming left V 6 bases short and J 5 bases short, with 23 bases between. This chain's CDR3 is CASSTKGWGVGDEQYF. In DNA form, the CDR3 reads TGTGCCAGCAGCACAAAAGGGTGGGGAGTGGGTGACGAGCAGTACTTC.

Only one count was recorded for this clone. This chain links TRBV10-3 with TRBJ2-2; 15 bases are a match to TRBD2. Trimming cost V 6 bases and J 0 bases; bases outside gene matches: 2. Per the germline V gene, CDR1 is ENHRY and CDR2 is SYGVKD. The CDR3 runs to 17 residues. The CDR3 region has the DNA TGTGCCATCAGAAGGACTAGCGGGAGGGCGAACACCGGGGAGCTGTTTTTT. It encodes CAIRRTSGRANTGELFF.

The chain recombines TRBV4-2 with TRBJ2-1; 7 bases align to TRBD2. V lost 4 bases, J lost 5 bases, and 11 bases stayed unmatched. Germline values: CDR1 LGHNA, CDR2 YNFKEQ. This CDR3 spans 16 amino acids. In DNA form, the CDR3 reads TGTGCCAGCAGCCGGACGGGGCTAGCGGAAAACAATGAGCAGTTCTTC. Protein sequence: CASSRTGLAENNEQFF.

The chain carries TRBV28 and TRBJ1-1, with a possible D match to TRBD1 (6 bases). Germline V gene sequence: CDR1 MDHEN, CDR2 SYDVKM. The germline V and J ends were trimmed by 9 bases and 4 bases, with 15 bases remaining between them. The CDR3 spans 13 residues. CDR3 residues: CASFDRSVTEAFF. CDR3 sequence (DNA): TGTGCCAGTTTCGACAGGAGTGTCACTGAAGCTTTCTTT.

The V call is TRBV7-6, the J call TRBJ2-1; possible D gene TRBD1, 6 bases. The CDR3 extends over 12 amino acids. Germline CDR1 is SGHVS and CDR2 is FNYEAQ. Deletions cut 3 bases from V and 8 bases from J, with 8 bases between. The CDR3 loop reads CASSFPGDEQFF. CDR3 bases: TGTGCCAGCAGCTTTCCAGGGGATGAGCAGTTCTTC.

V usage is TRBV28 and J usage is TRBJ1-3, with TRBD1 matching over 7 bases. Unmatched junction bases numbered 8, after V lost 6 bases and J lost 0 bases. This CDR3 comprises 16 residues. CDR1 and CDR2 (germline): MDHEN, SYDVKM. CDR3 nucleotides: TGTGCCAGCAGCCCGACAGGGATAAGCTCTGGAAACACCATATATTTT. The encoded protein is CASSPTGISSGNTIYF.

The chain carries TRBV11-3 and TRBJ1-5; TRBD1 matches at 7 bases. Looked up from germline, CDR1 is SGHNT and CDR2 is YENEEA. There are 17 residues in the CDR3. V was clipped by 0 bases and J by 1 base; unmatched bases: 6. Here the CDR3 reads CASSLERQGASNQPQHF. The DNA of the CDR3 is TGTGCCAGCAGCTTAGAGAGACAGGGAGCAAGCAATCAGCCCCAGCATTTT.

The chain employs TRBV27 and TRBJ2-7; 9 positions agree with TRBD1. J lost 5 bases, V lost 5 bases, and 7 bases had no gene match. Germline loops: CDR1 MNHEY, CDR2 SMNVEV (reference sequence). This CDR3 has 14 residues. CDR3: CASSRDRVSHEQYF. The CDR3 region has the DNA TGTGCCAGCAGTCGGGACAGGGTTAGCCACGAGCAGTACTTC.

This clone was counted once. The CDR3 region has the DNA TGTGCCAGCAGTTACCGACCGGACCGACGGGAAGACAATGAGCAGTTCTTC. Its translation: CASSYRPDRREDNEQFF. This chain links TRBV28 with TRBJ2-1; tentative D call: TRBD2 (5 bases). V gave up 4 bases and J gave up 5 bases, with 21 bases separating them. Germline CDR1 reads MDHEN; CDR2 reads SYDVKM. The CDR3 covers 17 residues.

DNA for the CDR3: TGTGCCAGCAGTCGGACAGGTTCCCCCTACGAGCAGTACTTC. Protein product: CASSRTGSPYEQYF. This sequence joins TRBV6-5 and TRBJ2-7; 7 positions match TRBD1. The germline V gene encodes CDR1 MNHEY and CDR2 SVGAGI. CDR3 size: 14 residues. V was clipped by 5 bases and J by 2 bases; unmatched bases: 6.

V gene TRBV5-1 combines with J gene TRBJ1-4; 11 nucleotides agree with TRBD1. V lost 4 bases, J lost 5 bases, and 7 bases stayed unmatched. From germline, CDR1 is SGHRS and CDR2 YFSETQ. The CDR3 runs 16 residues. The CDR3: CASSIGQGAINEKLFF. The CDR3, as DNA: TGCGCCAGCAGCATAGGACAGGGGGCTATCAATGAAAAACTGTTTTTT.

The CDR3 sequence: CASSQGHLRTEAFF. As DNA, the CDR3 is TGCGCCAGCAGCCAAGGACACCTAAGAACTGAAGCTTTCTTT. J is TRBJ1-1 and V is TRBV4-1, with D unresolved. The germline CDR1 and CDR2 sequences are MGHRA and YSYEKL. The CDR3 runs 14 residues. V gave up 1 base and J gave up 5 bases, with 11 bases separating them.

The CDR3 sequence: CASSSHPRGDANTEAFF. The CDR3 DNA reads TGCGCCAGCAGCTCCCATCCCCGGGGGGACGCGAACACTGAAGCTTTCTTT. The chain employs TRBV5-1 and TRBJ1-1; weak D call: TRBD1 (5 bases). This CDR3 has 17 amino acids. Trimming left V 3 bases short and J 1 base short, with 19 bases between. Germline V CDR1 and CDR2: SGHRS, YFSETQ.

J is TRBJ1-2 and V is TRBV11-3; 7 bases agree with TRBD1. Germline CDR1 reads SGHNT; CDR2 reads YENEEA. Trimming cost V 2 bases and J 5 bases; bases outside gene matches: 5. The CDR3 runs 14 residues. DNA of the CDR3: TGTGCCAGCAGCTTAAACGGACAGGAGTATGGCTACACCTTC. It translates to CASSLNGQEYGYTF.

The rearrangement uses TRBV5-1 and TRBJ2-1; D is perhaps TRBD2 (8 bases). This CDR3 spans 16 amino acids. From germline, CDR1 is SGHRS and CDR2 YFSETQ. Trimming cost V 3 bases and J 2 bases, with 15 bases left between them. The CDR3 sequence: CASSSGGDRPYNEQFF. CDR3 DNA sequence: TGCGCCAGCAGCTCCGGGGGGGACAGACCCTACAATGAGCAGTTCTTC. The full variable domain, rest sourced from reference TRBV5-1 and TRBJ2-1, is KAGVTQTPRYLIKTRGQQVTLSCSPISGHRSVSWYQQTPGQGLQFLFEYFSETQRNKGNFPGRFSGRQFSNSRSEMNVSTLELGDSALYLCASSSGGDRPYNEQFFGPGTRLTVL.

This chain connects TRBV7-2 to TRBJ1-4, with a possible D match to TRBD1 (5 bases). The germline V gene encodes CDR1 SGHTA and CDR2 FQGNSA. V lost 5 bases and J 0 bases, leaving 13 bases between the germline ends. This CDR3 spans 16 amino acids. CDR3 region: CASSTQGGATNEKLFF. As DNA, the CDR3 is TGTGCCAGCAGCACCCAGGGCGGGGCAACTAATGAAAAACTGTTTTTT.